This TCR beta chain was captured by sequencing in a study of identical twins. Findings of the study overall: In zero-insertion analyses, partial confounding could arise from invariant MAIT and iNKT cells. Cross-sectional statistics, not tracking of the same donors, supported the conclusions. Sequences that were beta out-of-frame showed weaker excess twin sharing.

This clonotype was seen many times. The antigen is unknown. TCRdb ran MiXCR on the 5' RACE reads and lists one entry per CDR3 protein. The sample lists around 140,000 distinct CDR3 sequences; around 3.4% were seen once. Germline lookup yields CDR1 LNHDA and CDR2 SQIVND (reference sequence). The CDR3 sequence is 16 residues long. Trimming took 3 bases from V and 5 from J; bases not matched to a gene: 10. The TCR was taken from a man aged 18 to 35 in good health. Sequences were obtained from memory T cells sorted from blood. The chain recombines TRBV19 with TRBJ2-5, with TRBD1 identical over 9 bases. CDR3 coding DNA: TGTGCCAGTAGTATGAGGGGACAGGGATCGCCGGAGACCCAGTACTTC. Translating it yields CASSMRGQGSPETQYF.